These T cell receptor beta chains were read from a single sample in a study of shared clonotypes between healthy human individuals. Measured with immunoSEQ multiplex PCR; TCRdb has only the in-frame clones, and not every one. The repertoire has about 590,000 clones, around 95% of them found once; the top ten carry 0.11%. Sequenced sample: naive CD8+ T cells sorted from blood. Every receptor here comes from a woman in her twenties or thirties in good health. CDR3s include the opening cysteine and the closing phenylalanine or tryptophan. Fields, in order: V gene, clone size, J gene, D gene, CDR3 DNA, CDR3 protein. The D gene is left open where the match is weak. Not every row has a clone size; where given, it reads once, few, many or a size class.

V: TRBV23-1
size: few
J: TRBJ1-3
D: -
DNA: TGCGCCAGCAGTCAATCTAGGGATAGTGCTGGAAACACCATATATTTT
CDR3: CASSQSRDSAGNTIYF

V: TRBV19
size: -
J: TRBJ2-7
D: TRBD2
DNA: TGTGCCAGTAGTTTCGGGACTAGCGGTTCCTACGAGCAGTACTTC
CDR3: CASSFGTSGSYEQYF

V: TRBV5-1
size: -
J: TRBJ2-2
D: TRBD2
DNA: TGCGCCAGCAGTCCGGGGCTAGCGGGACTCCTCCTCGCGAACACCGGGGAGCTGTTTTTT
CDR3: CASSPGLAGLLLANTGELFF

V: TRBV28
size: -
J: TRBJ2-2
D: TRBD2
DNA: TGTGCCAGCAGAGGGCTAGCGGGAGCGGACACCGGGGAGCTGTTTTTT
CDR3: CASRGLAGADTGELFF

V: TRBV27
size: once
J: TRBJ2-1
D: -
DNA: TGTGCCAGCAGCGACCCCTACAATGAGCAGTTCTTC
CDR3: CASSDPYNEQFF

V: TRBV10-1
size: -
J: TRBJ2-2
D: -
DNA: TGCGCCAGCAGTGAAGCCCCTGGGGTGTGGAACACCGGGGAGCTGTTTTTT
CDR3: CASSEAPGVWNTGELFF

V: TRBV25-1
size: -
J: TRBJ1-1
D: -
DNA: TGTGCCAGCAGGACCGGACAAGGGATGAACACTGAAGCTTTCTTT
CDR3: CASRTGQGMNTEAFF

V: TRBV5-6
size: -
J: TRBJ2-5
D: TRBD2
DNA: TGTGCCAGCAGCTTGTTTGGCGGGAGGGCCGGAGAGACCCAGTACTTC
CDR3: CASSLFGGRAGETQYF

V: TRBV4-1
size: -
J: TRBJ2-1
D: TRBD1
DNA: TGCGCCAGCAGATGGACAGGGGGCGGTGAGCAGTTCTTC
CDR3: CASRWTGGGEQFF

V: TRBV2
size: -
J: TRBJ2-2
D: TRBD2
DNA: TGTGCCAGCACCGGGACTAGCGCCGGGGAGCTGTTTTTT
CDR3: CASTGTSAGELFF

V: TRBV7-9
size: -
J: TRBJ1-5
D: -
DNA: TGTGCCAGCAGCCATCCGGGGGGAGGTCAGCCCCAGCATTTT
CDR3: CASSHPGGGQPQHF

V: TRBV5-8
size: -
J: TRBJ2-2
D: -
DNA: TGTGCCAGCAGCTTGGTTGGTCACACCGGGGAGCTGTTTTTT
CDR3: CASSLVGHTGELFF

V: TRBV27
size: -
J: TRBJ2-1
D: TRBD2
DNA: TGTGCCAGCAGTCCAGGGACTAGCGGGAGGAACTATGAGCAGTTCTTC
CDR3: CASSPGTSGRNYEQFF

V: TRBV27
size: -
J: TRBJ2-1
D: TRBD2
DNA: TGTGCCAGCAGTTTAGTGGCGGGAGGTGTTACGGATGAGCAGTTCTTC
CDR3: CASSLVAGGVTDEQFF

V: TRBV7-9
size: -
J: TRBJ2-5
D: -
DNA: TGTGCCAGCAGCTTAGGAGGAGAGGGGACCCAGTACTTC
CDR3: CASSLGGEGTQYF

V: TRBV27
size: once
J: TRBJ1-6
D: TRBD1
DNA: TGTGCCAGCAGTTTATTAGGGACAGGCTATAATTCACCCCTCCACTTT
CDR3: CASSLLGTGYNSPLHF

V: TRBV5-6
size: once
J: TRBJ1-2
D: TRBD1
DNA: TGTGCCAGCAGCTCCCGGGACAGGGGGCAAGGTAACTATGGCTACACCTTC
CDR3: CASSSRDRGQGNYGYTF

V: TRBV27
size: -
J: TRBJ1-2
D: -
DNA: TGTGCCAGCAGTTTATCTGGCAGGCGTTTAGATGGCTACACCTTC
CDR3: CASSLSGRRLDGYTF

V: TRBV2
size: -
J: TRBJ1-1
D: -
DNA: TGTGCCAACAGTGAACCGGTGGTGGGGAACACTGAAGCTTTCTTT
CDR3: CANSEPVVGNTEAFF

V: TRBV10-2
size: -
J: TRBJ2-5
D: TRBD2
DNA: TGCGCCAGCAGTGACTTTACTAGCGGAAACCAAGAGACCCAGTACTTC
CDR3: CASSDFTSGNQETQYF

V: TRBV19
size: -
J: TRBJ2-3
D: -
DNA: TGTGCCAGTAGTATAGATCTTGAGGTTGCCATCACAGATACGCAGTATTTT
CDR3: CASSIDLEVAITDTQYF

V: TRBV5-6
size: once
J: TRBJ2-1
D: TRBD1
DNA: TGTGCCAGCAGCTTGGGGACAGGGACCTTTAACAATGAGCAGTTCTTC
CDR3: CASSLGTGTFNNEQFF

V: TRBV2
size: -
J: TRBJ1-2
D: -
DNA: TGTGCCAGCGTGGTGGGGGGGTCGCCACTCTATGGCTACACCTTC
CDR3: CASVVGGSPLYGYTF

V: TRBV5-1
size: -
J: TRBJ2-7
D: -
DNA: TGCGCCAGCAGCTTGTATGGACTATCCTACGAGCAGTACTTC
CDR3: CASSLYGLSYEQYF

V: TRBV28
size: -
J: TRBJ2-1
D: -
DNA: TGTGCCAGCAGTTTTGAATATTACAATGAGCAGTTCTTC
CDR3: CASSFEYYNEQFF

V: TRBV5-6
size: -
J: TRBJ2-1
D: TRBD2
DNA: TGTGCCAGCAGCTTCCCTAGCGGATCCTACAATGAGCAGTTCTTC
CDR3: CASSFPSGSYNEQFF

V: TRBV10-3
size: -
J: TRBJ2-7
D: -
DNA: TGTGCCATCAGTACCGACACCAGGAGCTCCTACGAGCAGTACTTC
CDR3: CAISTDTRSSYEQYF

V: TRBV5-5
size: -
J: TRBJ2-6
D: -
DNA: TGTGCCAGCAGCTTGGGGACACATCCGTCCGGCGGGGCCAACGTCCTGACTTTC
CDR3: CASSLGTHPSGGANVLTF